The sequence of this TCR beta chain was determined in a study of Ad26.COV2.S vaccination and SARS-CoV-2 variants. On this clone itself: Its antigen is as yet unknown.

Broader study findings: Non-spike TCR breadth was similar in vaccine and placebo recipients. Total T cell responses may have been underestimated by the TCR breadth and depth analyses. Reportedly, spike-specific CD8+ and CD4+ T cell responses achieved substantial breadth once vaccination had taken place. Placebo recipients showed lower spike-specific TCR breadth than vaccinees.

Method: immunoSEQ multiplex PCR; TCRdb's copy keeps in-frame clones and lacks some. Here the sample spans 97,000 or so clones, about three quarters being singletons. The length of the CDR3 is 14 residues. The V end lost 8 bases, the J end lost 5 bases, and 15 bases lay between the germline ends. Germline CDR1 LNHDA, CDR2 SQIVND (reference sequence). The receptor was isolated from a human donor who had recovered from COVID-19. The sequencing here drew on peripheral blood, taken after recovery from COVID-19. The V call is TRBV19, the J call TRBJ1-4; a possible D gene is TRBD1 (5 bases). Here the CDR3 DNA reads TGTGCCAGTGGGTCCGGGACCCAAAATGAAAAACTGTTTTTT. This encodes CASGSGTQNEKLFF.